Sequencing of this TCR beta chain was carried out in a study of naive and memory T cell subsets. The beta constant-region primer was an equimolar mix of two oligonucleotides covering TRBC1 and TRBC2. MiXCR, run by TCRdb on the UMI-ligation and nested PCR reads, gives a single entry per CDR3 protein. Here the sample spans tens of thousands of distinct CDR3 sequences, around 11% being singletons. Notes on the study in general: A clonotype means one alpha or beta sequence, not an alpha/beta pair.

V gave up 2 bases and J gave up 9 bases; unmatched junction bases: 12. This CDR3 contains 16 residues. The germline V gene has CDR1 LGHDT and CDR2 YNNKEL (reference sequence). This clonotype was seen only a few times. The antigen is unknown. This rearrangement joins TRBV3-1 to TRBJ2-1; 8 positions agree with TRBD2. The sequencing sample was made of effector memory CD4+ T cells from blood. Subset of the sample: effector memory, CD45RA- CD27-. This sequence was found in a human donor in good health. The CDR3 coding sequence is TGTGCCAGCAGCCAAATTACGGGGGGGAGTAGGGGTGAGCAGTTCTTC. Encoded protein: CASSQITGGSRGEQFF.